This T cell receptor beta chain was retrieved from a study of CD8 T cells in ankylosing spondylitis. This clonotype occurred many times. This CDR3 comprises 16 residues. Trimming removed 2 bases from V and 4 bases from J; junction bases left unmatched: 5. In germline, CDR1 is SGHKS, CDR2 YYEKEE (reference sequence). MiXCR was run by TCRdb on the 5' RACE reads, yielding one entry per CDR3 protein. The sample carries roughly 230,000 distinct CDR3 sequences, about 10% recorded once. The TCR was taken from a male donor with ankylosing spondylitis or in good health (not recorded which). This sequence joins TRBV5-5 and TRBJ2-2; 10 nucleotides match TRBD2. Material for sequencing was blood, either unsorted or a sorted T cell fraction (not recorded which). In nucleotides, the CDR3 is TGTGCCAGCAGCTTAGGAGGACTAGCGGCCACCGGGGAGCTGTTTTTT. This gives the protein CASSLGGLAATGELFF.